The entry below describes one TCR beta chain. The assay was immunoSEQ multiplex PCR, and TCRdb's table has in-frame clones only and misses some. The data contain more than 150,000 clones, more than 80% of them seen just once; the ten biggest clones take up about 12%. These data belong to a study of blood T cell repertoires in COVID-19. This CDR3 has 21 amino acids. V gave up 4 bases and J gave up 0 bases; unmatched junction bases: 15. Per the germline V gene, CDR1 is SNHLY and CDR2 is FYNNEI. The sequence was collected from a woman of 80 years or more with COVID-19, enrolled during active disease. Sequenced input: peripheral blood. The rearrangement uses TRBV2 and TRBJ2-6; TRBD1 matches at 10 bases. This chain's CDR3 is CASSALGPTGGSISGANVLTF. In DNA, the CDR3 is TGTGCCAGCAGTGCCCTGGGCCCGACAGGGGGCTCCATCTCTGGGGCCAACGTCCTGACTTTC.